This T cell receptor (beta chain) emerged from a study of T cell changes during pregnancy in multiple sclerosis. Sequenced by immunoSEQ multiplex PCR; TCRdb stores in-frame clones only, minus some. Of just under 95,000 clones in the sample, around 92% were seen once. The germline CDR1 and CDR2 sequences are SGHNT and YYREEE (reference sequence). CDR3 length equals 14 residues. The ends were cut back, 5 bases at V and 1 base at J, with 10 bases in the middle. The specimen was peripheral blood, collected in the first trimester of pregnancy. The receptor's source is a female donor with multiple sclerosis, enrolled in a pregnancy study. The J gene is TRBJ2-1, the V gene TRBV5-4; a weak D match, TRBD1 (5 bases). CDR3 sequence: CASSFQGSYNEQFF. In nucleotides, the CDR3 is TGTGCCAGCAGTTTCCAGGGTTCCTACAATGAGCAGTTCTTC.